The next 5 T cell receptor beta chains were all read from a single sample in a study of CD8 T cells in ankylosing spondylitis. Regarding the study as a whole: Ankylosing spondylitis blood appeared to be characterized by a TCR beta motif of 7 to 9 highly homologous variants.

TCRdb used MiXCR to reprocess the 5' RACE reads, holding one entry per CDR3 protein. Among about 500,000 distinct CDR3 sequences, about 5.7% were seen once, and the ten largest hold roughly 3.5%. The antigens these receptors bind are not known. The sample comprised blood, either unsorted or a sorted T cell fraction (not recorded which). These receptors were taken from a male donor with ankylosing spondylitis.

This clonotype was observed at least ten times. The V gene is TRBV5-1, the J gene TRBJ2-7; 10 bases match TRBD1. The germline V gene has CDR1 SGHRS and CDR2 YFSETQ. Trimming removed 5 bases from V and 5 bases from J; junction bases left unmatched: 7. CDR3 length: 14 residues. The CDR3 DNA is TGCGCCAGCAGTCCGGGACAGGGGTGGAACGAGCAGTACTTC. Protein sequence: CASSPGQGWNEQYF.

Many counts were recorded for this clonotype. This rearrangement joins TRBV7-2 to TRBJ2-5; 10 bases are shared with TRBD1. The germline V gene has CDR1 SGHTA and CDR2 FQGNSA. This CDR3 is 13 amino acids long. V was pared by 2 bases and J by 7 bases, with 1 base of the junction left unmatched. As DNA, the CDR3 is TGTGCCAGCAGCTTACGGACAGGGGGGACCCAGTACTTC. Encoded protein: CASSLRTGGTQYF.

This clonotype was recorded at least ten times. The rearrangement joins TRBV20-1 to TRBJ1-2, with TRBD1 as a possible D gene (6 bases). The V gene's germline CDR1 is DFQATT and CDR2 SNEGSKA (reference sequence). The CDR3 has 15 residues. V lost 6 bases and J lost 0, with 17 bases in between. The DNA for the CDR3 is TGCAGTGCGCCGACTCGGGACACAGCTAACTATGGCTACACCTTC. It translates to CSAPTRDTANYGYTF.

The sample holds many counts of this clonotype. J is TRBJ2-3 and V is TRBV29-1, with TRBD1 identical over 7 bases. CDR1 SQVTM and CDR2 ANQGSEA come from the germline V gene. The length of the CDR3 is 17 residues. J lost 2 bases, V lost 3 bases, and 14 bases had no gene match. The CDR3 DNA sequence: TGCAGCGTTGACCCAACAGGGGACCCATTATACACAGATACGCAGTATTTT. As protein: CSVDPTGDPLYTDTQYF.

This clonotype was counted at least ten times. J is TRBJ1-2 and V is TRBV5-5; D remains ambiguous. Germline V CDR1 and CDR2: SGHKS, YYEKEE (reference sequence). This CDR3 spans 15 amino acids. Trimming removed 5 bases at V and 2 bases at J, with 16 bases between. The CDR3 region is CASSIAGRPNYGYTF. DNA of the CDR3: TGTGCCAGCAGTATAGCGGGGAGACCGAACTATGGCTACACCTTC. The variable domain in full, completed from reference TRBV5-5 and TRBJ1-2, reads DAGVTQSPTHLIKTRGQQVTLRCSPISGHKSVSWYQQVLGQGPQFIFQYYEKEERGRGNFPDRFSARQFPNYSSELNVNALLLGDSALYLCASSIAGRPNYGYTFGSGTRLTVV.